These T cell receptor beta chains were read from a single sample in a study of blood T cell repertoires in COVID-19. Assay used: immunoSEQ multiplex PCR; TCRdb lists only in-frame clones, some missing. The table has tens of thousands of clones, about 84% seen once. Sequencing was carried out using peripheral blood. These receptors all stem from a human donor in a cohort sampled during active COVID-19. Both conserved end residues are part of each CDR3. Fields, in order: clone size, CDR3 length, V gene, CDR3 protein. A row's size may be missing; if present it is once, few, many or a size class.

- | 15 | TRBV5-1 | CASSLRQGAYNEQFF
- | 15 | TRBV6-6 | CASTLDWGGNQPQHF
- | 14 | TRBV28 | CASSWQGGVQPQHF
- | 16 | TRBV4-1 | CASSQEGLGRGNTIYF
- | 16 | TRBV4-2 | CASSQDEGRGTFEQFF
- | 15 | TRBV7-2 | CASSLRTGTNEKLFF
- | 13 | TRBV28 | CASWGRAEHGYTF
- | 15 | TRBV6-7 | CASSYLRGLQETQYF
- | 15 | TRBV6-1 | CASSESWDRGYGYTF
few | 13 | TRBV24-1 | CATSGALNTEAFF
- | 15 | TRBV6-5 | CASRPTGGSRETQYF
- | 14 | TRBV28 | CASSSGQANTEAFF
- | 15 | TRBV7-9 | CASSELAGGTDTQYF
- | 16 | TRBV7-2 | CASSLAAGGANYGYTF
- | 13 | TRBV7-6 | CASSFSGGYEQFF
once | 13 | TRBV5-6 | CASSIDRSYGYTF
- | 16 | TRBV5-1 | CASEIDGDKNTGELFF
- | 12 | TRBV15 | CATSRDRDRGYF